A few counts support the clone carrying this T cell receptor beta chain. The antigen is undetermined. This sample is drawn from a study of CD8 T cells in ankylosing spondylitis. Quantitative 5'-RACE with molecular barcodes produced the TCR beta libraries. One entry per CDR3 protein, called by TCRdb with MiXCR from the 5' RACE reads. The sample includes roughly 240,000 distinct CDR3 sequences, roughly 32% seen only once; the top ten take about 4%. Study-wide results and limits: Reportedly, significant enrichment of disease-linked clones occurred in matched ankylosing spondylitis synovial fluid. Blood from ankylosing spondylitis patients appeared to carry a characteristic roughly 8-variant TCR beta motif. Reactive arthritis synovial fluid and blood were previously reported to contain some motif variants.

Sample: blood, either unsorted or a sorted T cell fraction (not recorded which). This clonotype originated in a male donor with ankylosing spondylitis or in good health (not recorded which).

CDR3 nucleotides: TGTGCCAGCAGTCCCCGGGAGGGGGCCCTTAATCAGCCCCAGCATTTT. Translation: CASSPREGALNQPQHF. The rearrangement joins TRBV28 to TRBJ1-5, with TRBD1 matching over 7 bases. CDR1 and CDR2 from the germline V gene are MDHEN and SYDVKM. The CDR3 extends over 16 amino acids. V was clipped by 5 bases and J by 4 bases; unmatched bases: 11.